These 21 T cell receptor beta chains were all obtained from the same sample, sequenced in a study of T cell responses to AZD1222 COVID-19 vaccine. Some clones are missing from TCRdb's copy, which holds only in-frame ones; the method was immunoSEQ multiplex PCR. The table lists 150,000 to 200,000 clones, 85% to 95% of them singletons, with around 0.93% in the top ten. This sample comprised peripheral blood, obtained 28 days after the second dose of the MenACWY control vaccine. The source of these receptors is an adult who received the MenACWY meningococcal vaccine as a control.

The V and J genes are TRBV6-5 and TRBJ1-6, with a possible D match to TRBD1 (5 bases). Germline assignment: CDR1 MNHEY and CDR2 SVGAGI. V was cut by 4 bases and J by 3 bases, with 7 bases left in between. The CDR3 loop spans 14 amino acids. CDR3 sequence (DNA): TGTGCCAGCAGTTTACAGGTCTATAATTCACCCCTCCACTTT. This codes for CASSLQVYNSPLHF.

This chain joins TRBV2 and TRBJ2-7, with 7 bases fitting TRBD1. Trimming took 4 bases from V and 3 from J; bases not matched to a gene: 3. Per germline, CDR1 SNHLY and CDR2 FYNNEI. CDR3 length: 13 residues. The CDR3 DNA is TGTGCCAGCAGTGGGGGACAGTACTACGAGCAGTACTTC. This codes for CASSGGQYYEQYF.

The J gene is TRBJ2-2, the V gene TRBV6-5, with a tentative D call TRBD2 (5 bases). Trimming took 7 bases from V and 6 from J, leaving 12 bases between them. CDR3 size: 13 residues. Germline assignment: CDR1 MNHEY and CDR2 SVGAGI. The CDR3 region is CASKVRVAGELFF. The CDR3 region has the DNA TGTGCCAGCAAAGTGAGGGTAGCCGGGGAGCTGTTTTTT.

A single count supports this clone. The J gene is TRBJ1-5, the V gene TRBV2; weak D call: TRBD1 (6 bases). The CDR3 is made up of 14 amino acids. The germline gives CDR1 SNHLY, CDR2 FYNNEI. V was pared by 9 bases and J by 4 bases, with 16 bases between. CDR3 protein: CASDSGAGNQPQHF. CDR3 in DNA: TGTGCCAGTGACTCGGGGGCGGGGAATCAGCCCCAGCATTTT.

The gene calls are TRBV27 and TRBJ2-5; 11 nucleotides agree with TRBD2. The CDR3 length is 17 residues. V gave up 3 bases and J gave up 4 bases; unmatched junction bases: 10. Germline V gives CDR1 MNHEY, CDR2 SMNVEV (reference sequence). The DNA of the CDR3 is TGTGCCAGCAGTTTGGTAGCGGGGGGGCCCTTAGGAGAGACCCAGTACTTC. Translating it yields CASSLVAGGPLGETQYF.

The CDR3 bases are TGTGCCAGCCGACCACAGGGGACTAACACCGGGGAGCTGTTTTTT. Amino acid sequence: CASRPQGTNTGELFF. V gene TRBV7-2 combines with J gene TRBJ2-2; a possible D gene is TRBD1 (7 bases). Germline assignment: CDR1 SGHTA and CDR2 FQGNSA. Trimming removed 8 bases at V and 2 bases at J, with 15 bases between. The CDR3 length is 15 residues.

This clone was seen a single time. The gene calls are TRBV18 and TRBJ1-3, with D possibly matching TRBD1 (5 bases). Germline values: CDR1 KGHSH, CDR2 LQKENI. Trimming cost V 5 bases and J 3 bases, with 11 bases left between them. This CDR3 is built from 14 residues. The CDR3: CASSTGTVGNTIYF. The CDR3, as DNA: TGTGCCAGCTCAACTGGGACTGTTGGAAACACCATATATTTT.

A single count supports this clone. The chain uses TRBV10-3 and TRBJ1-5; 9 bases are shared with TRBD1. This CDR3 is 15 amino acids long. The V and J ends lost 5 bases and 7 bases, in that order; junction bases with no gene match: 9. Per the germline V gene, CDR1 is ENHRY and CDR2 is SYGVKD. Written as DNA, the CDR3 is TGTGCCATCAGTAAAACGACAGGGGGGAACCAGCCCCAGCATTTT. Translating gives CAISKTTGGNQPQHF.

With regard to this clone: At one end the junction does not follow the germline gene, possibly because of a read error. V usage is TRBV2 and J usage is TRBJ1-5; 10 nucleotides match TRBD1. In germline, CDR1 is SNHLY, CDR2 FYNNEI. This CDR3 has 14 amino acids. CDR3 protein: CASGDRGLSQPQHF. DNA for the CDR3: TGTGCCAGCGGTGACAGGGGGCTAAGTCAGCCCCAGCATTTT.

This rearrangement joins TRBV7-3 to TRBJ1-3, with D tentatively TRBD1 (6 bases). Germline-derived CDR1 and CDR2 are SGHTA and FQGTGA. V was trimmed by 5 bases and J by 4 bases, leaving 12 bases between them. The CDR3 length is 14 residues. The CDR3 region has the DNA TGTGCCAGCAGCCCGACAGGACAGGGAAACACCATATATTTT. This gives the protein CASSPTGQGNTIYF.

The V gene is TRBV2, the J gene TRBJ1-4; 8 nucleotides agree with TRBD1. Trimming at V came to 6 bases and at J to 0 bases, leaving 6 bases not matched to a gene. Germline V gene data show CDR1 as SNHLY and CDR2 as FYNNEI. The CDR3 totals 16 residues. The CDR3, as DNA: TGTGCCAGCAGACCGACAGGGGCCCCAACTAATGAAAAACTGTTTTTT. This codes for CASRPTGAPTNEKLFF.

CDR3 DNA sequence: TGTGCCAGCAGTTACGGGGTCGGGAATTCACCCCTCCACTTT. Protein product: CASSYGVGNSPLHF. This chain joins TRBV6-5 and TRBJ1-6, with D unresolved. The CDR3 covers 14 residues. CDR1 is MNHEY and CDR2 is SVGAGI in the germline V gene. V was pared by 2 bases and J by 7 bases, with 9 bases between.

This clone was seen just once. V is TRBV28 and J is TRBJ2-1; 13 positions match TRBD2. This CDR3 is built from 18 residues. In germline, CDR1 is MDHEN, CDR2 SYDVKM. With V trimmed by 6 bases and J by 4 bases, 12 bases remained unmatched. CDR3 sequence: CASRVVTSGGASYNEQFF. In DNA, the CDR3 is TGTGCCAGCAGAGTAGTAACTAGCGGGGGGGCTAGTTACAATGAGCAGTTCTTC.

The chain has TRBV5-1 and TRBJ1-4, with D unclear. V was trimmed by 2 bases and J by 5 bases, leaving 10 bases between them. The length of the CDR3 is 14 residues. CDR1 SGHRS and CDR2 YFSETQ come from the germline V gene. The CDR3 loop reads CASSFNSPNEKLFF. CDR3 DNA sequence: TGCGCCAGCAGCTTCAACAGCCCCAATGAAAAACTGTTTTTT.

The rearrangement uses TRBV5-1 and TRBJ1-2, with D perhaps matching TRBD1 (5 bases). Germline lookup yields CDR1 SGHRS and CDR2 YFSETQ. Trimming removed 5 bases at V and 7 bases at J, with 21 bases between. CDR3 size: 15 residues. The CDR3 protein is CASRWGSYTSSGYTF. The DNA for the CDR3 is TGCGCCAGCAGATGGGGGAGTTACACCAGCAGTGGCTACACCTTC.

The chain recombines TRBV6-2 or TRBV6-3 with TRBJ2-7; TRBD2 matches at 8 bases. Losses at the gene ends were 5 bases for V and 3 bases for J; bases not matched to a gene: 6. This CDR3 contains 14 residues. Germline V gene sequence: CDR1 MNHEY, CDR2 SVGEGT. The CDR3 DNA follows: TGTGCCAGCAGTGGCCCCGGGACTAGCTACGAGCAGTACTTC. Its protein product is CASSGPGTSYEQYF.

This clone is a singleton in its sample. CDR3 residues: CASSPGPQSNEQFF. CDR3 in DNA: TGCGCCAGCAGTCCCGGGCCCCAGAGTAATGAGCAGTTCTTC. This rearrangement joins TRBV5-1 to TRBJ2-1; no firm D call. The CDR3 spans 14 residues. Germline values: CDR1 SGHRS, CDR2 YFSETQ. Trimming stripped 5 bases from V and 7 bases from J, with 16 bases between.

V is TRBV6-5 and J is TRBJ1-1; weak D call: TRBD1 (5 bases). This CDR3 region has 15 residues. V lost 2 bases, J lost 0 bases, and 10 bases lay in between. Germline CDR1 and CDR2: MNHEY and SVGAGI. The CDR3 DNA follows: TGTGCCAGCAGTTACGGGGTGGGGGTGAACACTGAAGCTTTCTTT. This gives the protein CASSYGVGVNTEAFF.

The V call is TRBV11-2, the J call TRBJ1-6; no definite D call. Germline assignment: CDR1 SGHAT and CDR2 FQNNGV. Trimming cost V 3 bases and J 6 bases, with 3 bases left between them. The CDR3 has 12 amino acids. The DNA for the CDR3 is TGTGCCAGCAGCTTGTTTAATTCACCCCTCCACTTT. It yields the protein CASSLFNSPLHF.

The chain couples TRBV6-6 to TRBJ2-2; possibly TRBD2 for D (6 bases). This CDR3 is built from 15 residues. V was trimmed by 7 bases and J by 6 bases, leaving 18 bases between them. Germline V gene lookup returns CDR1 MNHNY and CDR2 SVGAGI (reference sequence). The CDR3 loop is CASTKGGTIAGELFF. The CDR3 bases are TGTGCCAGCACCAAAGGAGGGACGATCGCCGGGGAGCTGTTTTTT.

J is TRBJ2-5 and V is TRBV9; TRBD2 aligns across 9 bases. V dropped 4 bases and J dropped 2; count of bases not matched to a gene: 3. The CDR3 extends over 14 amino acids. Germline V gene sequence: CDR1 SGDLS, CDR2 YYNGEE. In nucleotides, the CDR3 is TGTGCCAGCAGCTTTAGCGGGGGTCAAGAGACCCAGTACTTC. This codes for CASSFSGGQETQYF.